This TCR beta chain came from a study of blood T cell repertoires in COVID-19. Study as a whole: Some COVID-19 samples were acute and others convalescent; all came from the United States, Italy and Spain. The analysed material was cDNA or gDNA that came from T cells, B-cell-depleted T cells, or PBMCs.

Germline-derived CDR1 and CDR2 are SGHVS and FQNEAQ. The CDR3 sequence is 14 residues long. V lost 5 bases and J lost 4; bases outside the gene matches: 4. In the authors' workflow: Cell counts per sample came from amplifying reference gene primers. Sequencing used immunoSEQ multiplex PCR; TCRdb keeps in-frame clones, though not all of them. The D gene and trimming were derived from the DNA, and the V and J assignments and clone size from that table. The sample includes over 200,000 clones, around 86% of them seen just once. Source material: peripheral blood. The origin of this receptor is a young man who had recovered from COVID-19. The chain links TRBV7-8 to TRBJ1-2, with TRBD1 matching over 10 bases. The CDR3 bases are TGTGCCAGCAGCACCGGACAGGGGGGCTATGGCTACACCTTC. Protein: CASSTGQGGYGYTF.